This note documents a single T cell receptor beta chain sequence. The antigen is not known. These data are taken from a study of T cell repertoires in ileal Crohn's disease. Across the study: Patients had a median roughly 8-year disease duration, and less than 40% were active smokers. Biopsies at the proximal margin of the resected specimen form MI samples. TCRB immunosequencing input was roughly 490 nanograms of biopsy DNA per sample.

Germline assignment: CDR1 SGHVS and CDR2 FQNEAQ. This CDR3 region has 13 residues. V dropped 5 bases and J dropped 4; count of bases not matched to a gene: 4. As to time point: proximal margin of the surgical specimen (macroscopically non-inflamed). The repertoire was sequenced with immunoSEQ multiplex PCR; TCRdb's copy has only in-frame clones and lacks some. The sample has fewer than 7,500 clones, roughly 78% seen once; the top ten hold 25% to 30%. General study points: Active smokers at surgery had more clonal expansions than non-smokers.

This sequence joins TRBV7-8 and TRBJ2-7, with 8 bases matching TRBD2. Input material: ileal tissue. The receptor comes from an adult with Crohn's disease. The CDR3 sequence is CASSQGLGYEQYF. The CDR3 DNA reads as TGTGCCAGCAGCCAGGGACTAGGTTACGAGCAGTACTTC.